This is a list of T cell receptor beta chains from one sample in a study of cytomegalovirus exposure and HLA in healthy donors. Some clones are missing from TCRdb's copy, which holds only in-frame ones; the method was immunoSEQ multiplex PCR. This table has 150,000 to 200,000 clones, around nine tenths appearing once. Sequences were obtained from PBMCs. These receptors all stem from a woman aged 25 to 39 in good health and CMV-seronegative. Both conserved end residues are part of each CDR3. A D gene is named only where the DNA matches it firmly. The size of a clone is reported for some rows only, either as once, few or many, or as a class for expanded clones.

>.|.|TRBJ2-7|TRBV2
TGTGCCAGCAGGGATAGTCTAGCCCCCACCTACGAGCAGTACTTC
CASRDSLAPTYEQYF
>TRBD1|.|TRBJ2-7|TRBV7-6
TGTGCCAGCAGCTTGGGCAGGGGGCCGGGGGAGCAGTACTTC
CASSLGRGPGEQYF
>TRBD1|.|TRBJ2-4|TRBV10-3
TGTGCCATCAGCCGGGACAGGGACTATGAACTAGCCAAAAACATTCAGTACTTC
CAISRDRDYELAKNIQYF
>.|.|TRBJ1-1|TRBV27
TGTGCCAGCAGCCCAAACAGGGTGAAGTTGAACACTGAAGCTTTCTTT
CASSPNRVKLNTEAFF
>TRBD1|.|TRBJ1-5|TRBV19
TGTGCCAGTACCCCCGGGACAGCCCCTACTCAGCCCCAGCATTTT
CASTPGTAPTQPQHF
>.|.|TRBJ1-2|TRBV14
TGTGCCAGCAGCCCACCCTTGCAGGGAGGGAGCGGCTACACCTTC
CASSPPLQGGSGYTF
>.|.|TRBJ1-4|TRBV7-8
TGTGCCAGCAGCTTAGTGACGCGGCGGGAGACTAATGAAAAACTGTTTTTT
CASSLVTRRETNEKLFF
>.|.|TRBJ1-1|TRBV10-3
TGTGCCATCAGGTCTCAGGGTCTGAACACTGAAGCTTTCTTT
CAIRSQGLNTEAFF
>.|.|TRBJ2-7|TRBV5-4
TGTGCCAGCAGCTCCTTAAGGACGGGAAACTACGAGCAGTACTTC
CASSSLRTGNYEQYF
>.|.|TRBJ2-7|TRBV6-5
TGTGCCAGCACCCCAAGGGGTATGGACGAGCAGTACTTC
CASTPRGMDEQYF
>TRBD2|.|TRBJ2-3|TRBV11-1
TGTGCCAGCAGCTTAGCGGCGCGGGGGGAGGAAGATACGCAGTATTTT
CASSLAARGEEDTQYF
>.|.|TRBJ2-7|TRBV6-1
TGTGCCAGCAGTGAAGCGGGGGCGGTGCTCTACGAGCAGTACTTC
CASSEAGAVLYEQYF
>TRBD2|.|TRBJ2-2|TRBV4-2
TGTGCCAGCAGCCAAGATTCCGGGCTAGCGGCAAACACCGGGGAGCTGTTTTTT
CASSQDSGLAANTGELFF
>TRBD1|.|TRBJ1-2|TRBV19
TGTGCCAGTAATCGACAGGGGGTGAACTATGGCTACACCTTC
CASNRQGVNYGYTF
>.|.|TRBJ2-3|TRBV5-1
TGCGCCAGCAGTCGGCAGGGTATAAGGGATACGCAGTATTTT
CASSRQGIRDTQYF
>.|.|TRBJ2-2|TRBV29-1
TGCAGCGTTGATTCGGGGGTTCGTGGGGAGCTGTTTTTT
CSVDSGVRGELFF
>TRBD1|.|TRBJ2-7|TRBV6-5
TGTGCCAGCAGCCGGACCGGGACAGGGCGGCTCGAGCAGTACTTC
CASSRTGTGRLEQYF
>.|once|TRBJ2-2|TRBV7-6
TGTGCCAGCAGCCCCCTCGGGGGGCTCACCGGGGAGCTGTTTTTT
CASSPLGGLTGELFF
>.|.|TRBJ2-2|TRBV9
TGTGCCAGCAGCCCCCGGTCGGAGACTACCGGGGAGCTGTTTTTT
CASSPRSETTGELFF
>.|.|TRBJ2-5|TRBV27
TGTGCCAGCAGTTTAGGGCCAGGACAAACCCAAGAGACCCAGTACTTC
CASSLGPGQTQETQYF
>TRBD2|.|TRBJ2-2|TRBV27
TGTGCCAGCAGTTTTGAGGGGAGGGGAGGCGGGGAGCTGTTTTTT
CASSFEGRGGGELFF
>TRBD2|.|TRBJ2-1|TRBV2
TGTGCCAGCATTGCGGGGGTTTACAATGAGCAGTTCTTC
CASIAGVYNEQFF
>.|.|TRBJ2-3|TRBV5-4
TGTGCCAGCAGCTTGGGTTCAGGGGGGGATACGCAGTATTTT
CASSLGSGGDTQYF
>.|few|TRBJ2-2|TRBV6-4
TGTGCCAGCCGTCCCGAGGGGAACACCGGGGAGCTGTTTTTT
CASRPEGNTGELFF
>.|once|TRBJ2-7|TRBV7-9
TGTGCCAGCAGCTTGGTGGCGGGACCGAAAGCCTACGAGCAGTACTTC
CASSLVAGPKAYEQYF
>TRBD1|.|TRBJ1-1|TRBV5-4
TGTGCCAGCAACCGGGACAGCTTGAACACTGAAGCTTTCTTT
CASNRDSLNTEAFF
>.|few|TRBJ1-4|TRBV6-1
TGTGCCAGCAGTGAAAATGAGGGAGCTAATGAAAAACTGTTTTTT
CASSENEGANEKLFF